The rows below give T cell receptor beta chains drawn from one sample of a study of T cell responses to AZD1222 COVID-19 vaccine. Data came from immunoSEQ multiplex PCR; TCRdb stores just in-frame clones and leaves some out. The table records roughly 120,000 clones, roughly 84% of them present only once. The material sequenced was peripheral blood, taken on day 0 of AZD1222 vaccination. The source is an adult in good health. Each CDR3 is given with its conserved first and last residue. The order of the fields is D gene, J gene, V gene, clone size, CDR3 DNA, CDR3 protein. A D gene is named only where the DNA matches it firmly. Size is omitted from some rows. Given values are once, few, many or a class for expanded clones.

>TRBD2|TRBJ2-7|TRBV7-2|NA
TGTGCCAGCAGCTTAGTAGCGGGGGCCTCTCCCGAGCAGTACTTC
CASSLVAGASPEQYF
>TRBD1|TRBJ2-3|TRBV7-2|NA
TGTGCCAGCAGCCAGGACAGGGGAAGAGGAGATACGCAGTATTTT
CASSQDRGRGDTQYF
>NA|TRBJ2-2|TRBV12-3/TRBV12-4|NA
TGTGCCACCCGTAGGGCCGGGGAGCTGTTTTTT
CATRRAGELFF
>NA|TRBJ2-7|TRBV7-6|NA
TGTGCCAGCAGCTCCGACGTGGGGTACGAGCAGTACTTC
CASSSDVGYEQYF
>TRBD2|TRBJ2-5|TRBV6-2/TRBV6-3|NA
TGTGCCAGCAGTTACTTCGGGACTAGCGGAGAGACCCAGTACTTC
CASSYFGTSGETQYF
>TRBD1|TRBJ2-1|TRBV5-1|NA
TGCGCCAGCAGTCCGACAGGGGTCAGGAATGAGCAGTTCTTC
CASSPTGVRNEQFF
>NA|TRBJ1-6|TRBV5-1|NA
TGCGCCAGCAGCCTGGAAGCCGGGGTAGGGTCACCCCTCCACTTT
CASSLEAGVGSPLHF
>NA|TRBJ1-1|TRBV12-5|NA
TGTGCTAGTGGTTTGACACTGGGGACTGAAGCTTTCTTT
CASGLTLGTEAFF
>NA|TRBJ2-3|TRBV2|NA
TGTGCCAGCAGCGTGAGCACAGATACGCAGTATTTT
CASSVSTDTQYF
>NA|TRBJ1-5|TRBV6-5|NA
TGTGCCAGCTCGACAGACAATAGCAATCAGCCCCAGCATTTT
CASSTDNSNQPQHF
>TRBD1|TRBJ1-2|TRBV19|NA
TGTGCCAGTAGTATAGTCCCGGGACAGGGATACTATGGCTACACCTTC
CASSIVPGQGYYGYTF
>NA|TRBJ1-2|TRBV6-5|NA
TGTGCCAGCAGATGGGGGACTAACTATGGCTACACCTTC
CASRWGTNYGYTF
>TRBD1|TRBJ1-5|TRBV10-3|NA
TGTGCCATCAGCGAGACTACAGGGGCCGGCAATCAGCCCCAGCATTTT
CAISETTGAGNQPQHF
>NA|TRBJ1-1|TRBV6-5|NA
TGTGCCAGCAGTTACAATGGTGGGTTGAACACTGAAGCTTTCTTT
CASSYNGGLNTEAFF
>TRBD1|TRBJ1-3|TRBV7-9|NA
TGTGCCAGCAGCCCCCGGACAGGACGAGATCCCGGAAACACCATATATTTT
CASSPRTGRDPGNTIYF
>TRBD2|TRBJ2-3|TRBV11-1|NA
TGTGCCAGCAGCTCGCGGACTAGCGGGGGGTCAGATACGCAGTATTTT
CASSSRTSGGSDTQYF
>NA|TRBJ1-3|TRBV18|NA
TGTGCCAGCTCACTGGTTAGGGACGACTCTGGAAACACCATATATTTT
CASSLVRDDSGNTIYF
>NA|TRBJ2-7|TRBV13|NA
TGTGCCAGCAGCTTAGTCGGACTGAGGGACGAGCAGTACTTC
CASSLVGLRDEQYF
>NA|TRBJ2-3|TRBV9|NA
TGTGCCAGCAGCGTAACCCTCTCTGGGGGGGGGCCAGATACGCAGTATTTT
CASSVTLSGGGPDTQYF
>NA|TRBJ1-1|TRBV11-3|NA
TGTGCCAGCAGCGTGTGGATGAACACTGAAGCTTTCTTT
CASSVWMNTEAFF
>TRBD2|TRBJ2-3|TRBV9|NA
TGTGCCAGCAGCGGGCTAGCGGGGGGCCACACAGATACGCAGTATTTT
CASSGLAGGHTDTQYF
>NA|TRBJ2-2|TRBV7-9|NA
TGTGCCAGCAGCTTTCTAGCAGGAACCGGGGAGCTGTTTTTT
CASSFLAGTGELFF
>NA|TRBJ1-1|TRBV10-2|NA
TGCGCCAGCAGAAGGGACACTGAAGCTTTCTTT
CASRRDTEAFF
>TRBD1|TRBJ1-2|TRBV6-5|once
TGTGCCAGTAGAGTTGTAGGGACAGGGAGGAGTGGCTACACCTTC
CASRVVGTGRSGYTF
>NA|TRBJ1-2|TRBV11-2|once
TGTGCCAGCAGCTTATACGTGGGAGGGAACTATGGCTACACCTTC
CASSLYVGGNYGYTF
>TRBD1|TRBJ2-7|TRBV19|NA
TGTGCCAGTAGTATGGGACAGGGCGGCGCCTACGAGCAGTACTTC
CASSMGQGGAYEQYF
>NA|TRBJ2-5|TRBV11-2|NA
TGTGCCAGCAGCTTACTAGAGACCCAGTACTTC
CASSLLETQYF
>NA|TRBJ1-3|TRBV9|NA
TGTGCCAGCAGCGTAGCTTACGGGGGAAGAACTGGAAACACCATATATTTT
CASSVAYGGRTGNTIYF
>TRBD1|TRBJ1-1|TRBV7-2|NA
TGTGCCAGCAGACCCCAGGGGGCGAGCACTGAAGCTTTCTTT
CASRPQGASTEAFF
>NA|TRBJ2-7|TRBV5-1|NA
TGCGCCAGCAGCTTGCCCGGGGACGAGCAGTACTTC
CASSLPGDEQYF
>NA|TRBJ1-2|TRBV28|NA
TGTGCCAGCAGTTCCCGGACCGGCCAGGAGGCGGAAGCTAACTATGGCTACACCTTC
CASSSRTGQEAEANYGYTF
>NA|TRBJ2-1|TRBV6-5|NA
TGTGCCAGCAGACTTGACCAGTCTGGCTACAATGAGCAGTTCTTC
CASRLDQSGYNEQFF
>TRBD2|TRBJ2-7|TRBV4-2|once
TGTGCCAGCAGCCTATTTAGCGGGGGGGCCTACGAGCAGTACTTC
CASSLFSGGAYEQYF
>NA|TRBJ2-5|TRBV5-1|NA
TGCGCCAGCAGCCGGGACCTCGGCGTGCAAGAGACCCAGTACTTC
CASSRDLGVQETQYF
>TRBD1|TRBJ1-3|TRBV2|NA
TGTGCCAGCAGCCGGGACAGTGGAAACACCATATATTTT
CASSRDSGNTIYF
>TRBD2|TRBJ2-7|TRBV5-6|NA
TGTGCCAGCAGCTGGGGACTAGCGGGGACTTCCTACGAGCAGTACTTC
CASSWGLAGTSYEQYF
>NA|TRBJ2-7|TRBV3-1/TRBV3-2|NA
TGTGCCAGCAGCTCCACGGCCCCCTACGAGCAGTACTTC
CASSSTAPYEQYF
>NA|TRBJ1-3|TRBV12-3/TRBV12-4|NA
TGTGCCAGCAGATCTAGCTCTGGAAACACCATATATTTT
CASRSSSGNTIYF
>NA|TRBJ2-5|TRBV6-5|NA
TGTGCCAGCAGTTACGTTACGTCCCGCCCAGGGACCCAGTACTTC
CASSYVTSRPGTQYF
>NA|TRBJ1-1|TRBV6-5|NA
TGTGCCAGCAGTCCGCTTCCGAACACTGAAGCTTTCTTT
CASSPLPNTEAFF
>TRBD2|TRBJ2-3|TRBV19|few
TGTGCCAGTAGTATCAGTTCCGGGACTAGCGGGGGTGCGCAGTATTTT
CASSISSGTSGGAQYF
>NA|TRBJ1-5|TRBV27|few
TGTGCCAGCACCCTGGGGCTTGGGCAGCCCCAGCATTTT
CASTLGLGQPQHF
>NA|TRBJ1-6|TRBV25-1|NA
TGTGCCAGCAGGGAAATCCCGAATTCACCCCTCCACTTT
CASREIPNSPLHF
>TRBD1|TRBJ1-2|TRBV3-1/TRBV3-2|NA
TGTGCCAGCAGCCAAGTCCCGGGACAGGGGGCAACGAACTATGGCTACACCTTC
CASSQVPGQGATNYGYTF
>NA|TRBJ1-2|TRBV4-2|NA
TGTGCCAGCAGCCAAGACTCGGACATCTCCTTGGTCGATGGCTACACCTTC
CASSQDSDISLVDGYTF